This T cell receptor (beta chain) derives from a study of T cells after yellow fever vaccination. On the study more broadly: Low-cell-number fractions were prepared with SMART-Seq v4 Ultra Low Input. Points from the study as a whole: Post-booster repertoires again held most primary-vaccination clones (roughly 95% CD4, 88% CD8).

To note about this clonotype: Its specificity is unknown.

This CDR3 comprises 15 residues. Germline-derived CDR1 and CDR2 are LGHNA and YNFKEQ. The V end lost 0 bases, the J end lost 4 bases, and 10 bases lay between the germline ends. The TCR cDNA carried a universal primer site and UMIs from 5'RACE template switching. TCRdb ran MiXCR on the 5' RACE reads and lists one entry per CDR3 protein. The sample shows 95,000 to 150,000 distinct CDR3 sequences, around 15% of them seen only once. The J gene is TRBJ1-5, the V gene TRBV4-2; D ambiguous. The TCR comes from a man aged 18 to 30 who received the YFV17D yellow fever vaccine. Sequences were derived from CD8+ T cells sorted from PBMCs, sampled 5 days after the yellow fever booster vaccination. The CDR3 loop is CASSQDGVMNQPQHF. As DNA, the CDR3 is TGTGCCAGCAGCCAAGACGGCGTTATGAATCAGCCCCAGCATTTT.